What follows are 17 T cell receptor beta chains derived from one specimen sequenced in a study of cytomegalovirus exposure and HLA in healthy donors. In the PCR, 60 Vbeta and 13 Jbeta primers were used. The table came from immunoSEQ multiplex PCR; TCRdb's copy has only in-frame clones and leaves some out. The sample has approximately 100,000 clones; about 74% are singletons. Sequenced: PBMCs. All receptors derive from a woman between 18 and 29 years old in good health and CMV-seropositive.

Only a few counts were recorded for this clone. This chain connects TRBV28 to TRBJ2-2; TRBD1 matches at 10 bases. After removal of 7 bases from V and 6 bases from J, the junction contained 11 bases not matched to a gene. Germline CDR1 and CDR2: MDHEN and SYDVKM. CDR3 length: 16 amino acids. In nucleotides, the CDR3 is TGTGCCAGCATGCGGCCGGGACAGGGGTTTGCCGGGGAGCTGTTTTTT. Its protein product is CASMRPGQGFAGELFF. The variable domain in full, completed from reference TRBV28 and TRBJ2-2, reads DVKVTQSSRYLVKRTGEKVFLECVQDMDHENMFWYRQDPGLGLRLIYFSYDVKMKEKGDIPEGYSVSREKKERFSLILESASTNQTSMYLCASMRPGQGFAGELFFGEGSRLTVL.

V is TRBV9 and J is TRBJ2-1; D not resolved. This CDR3 region has 14 residues. Germline V gives CDR1 SGDLS, CDR2 YYNGEE. The V end lost 0 bases, the J end lost 5 bases, and 9 bases lay between the germline ends. The chain's CDR3 is CASSVVSRNNEQFF. The CDR3 DNA follows: TGTGCCAGCAGCGTAGTAAGTAGAAACAATGAGCAGTTCTTC.

J is TRBJ2-2 and V is TRBV30; perhaps TRBD1 as D (5 bases). In germline, CDR1 is GTSNPN, CDR2 SVGIG (reference sequence). The germline V and J ends were trimmed by 7 bases and 0 bases, with 12 bases remaining between them. This CDR3 has 14 amino acids. CDR3 sequence reads: CAYLGRPNTGELFF. Here the CDR3 DNA reads TGTGCCTACCTGGGGCGGCCGAACACCGGGGAGCTGTTTTTT.

With regard to this clone: The same CDR3 arises from other DNA sequences in this sample as well. This chain connects TRBV29-1 to TRBJ1-1; tentatively, D is TRBD1 (5 bases). The CDR3 spans 13 residues. The germline V gene encodes CDR1 SQVTM and CDR2 ANQGSEA. The V and J ends lost 1 base and 2 bases respectively, with 8 bases between them. CDR3 in amino acids: CSVEGQGNTEAFF. CDR3 nucleotide sequence: TGCAGCGTTGAAGGGCAGGGCAACACTGAAGCTTTCTTT.

The V and J genes are TRBV27 and TRBJ2-5; D gene ambiguous. Germline CDR1 reads MNHEY; CDR2 reads SMNVEV (reference sequence). This CDR3 contains 12 residues. V was pared by 0 bases and J by 4 bases, with 3 bases between. The CDR3 protein is CASSLSAETQYF. CDR3 coding DNA: TGTGCCAGCAGTTTATCGGCAGAGACCCAGTACTTC.

This sequence joins TRBV9 and TRBJ2-7, with D unresolved. CDR3 length: 14 residues. The germline V gene encodes CDR1 SGDLS and CDR2 YYNGEE. Deletions cut 0 bases from V and 2 bases from J, with 9 bases between. This chain's CDR3 is CASSVEAGPYEQYF. Written as DNA, the CDR3 is TGTGCCAGCAGCGTAGAGGCAGGTCCCTACGAGCAGTACTTC. The full variable domain, in which reference TRBV9 and TRBJ2-7 provide the parts outside the CDR3, is DSGVTQTPKHLITATGQRVTLRCSPRSGDLSVYWYQQSLDQGLQFLIQYYNGEERAKGNILERFSAQQFPDLHSELNLSSLELGDSALYFCASSVEAGPYEQYFGPGTRLTVT.

The rearrangement joins TRBV18 to TRBJ2-7; D remains ambiguous. The V end lost 8 bases, the J end lost 7 bases, and 15 bases lay between the germline ends. The V gene's germline CDR1 is KGHSH and CDR2 LQKENI. There are 12 residues in the CDR3. CDR3 amino acids: CASAQRVEEQYF. The DNA for the CDR3 is TGTGCCAGCGCGCAGCGAGTAGAGGAGCAGTACTTC.

The chain employs TRBV9 and TRBJ1-2; a possible D gene is TRBD1 (6 bases). The germline V gene has CDR1 SGDLS and CDR2 YYNGEE. Trimming shortened V by 3 bases and J by 8 bases, and 20 bases separated the two germline ends. The CDR3 extends over 15 amino acids. CDR3: CASSARDNALRGYTF. CDR3 in DNA: TGTGCCAGCAGCGCCCGGGACAACGCATTGAGGGGCTACACCTTC.

This clone appeared once. The chain employs TRBV5-4 and TRBJ2-7, with 9 bases matching TRBD2. The CDR3 consists of 13 residues. J lost 4 bases, V lost 1 base, and 0 bases had no gene match. The V gene's germline CDR1 is SGHNT and CDR2 YYREEE (reference sequence). The CDR3 loop is CASSLTSGYEQYF. The CDR3 nucleotides are TGTGCCAGCAGCTTGACTAGCGGGTACGAGCAGTACTTC.

The chain combines TRBV27 with TRBJ2-7, with 10 nucleotides matching TRBD1. Germline V CDR1 and CDR2: MNHEY, SMNVEV (reference sequence). The CDR3 is made up of 14 amino acids. With 1 base clipped from V and 6 bases from J, the junction kept 3 bases outside the gene matches. The CDR3 coding sequence is TGTGCCAGCAGTTTATACGACAGGGGGCCCGAGCAGTACTTC. The encoded protein is CASSLYDRGPEQYF.

The chain uses TRBV6-5 and TRBJ2-7; perhaps TRBD1 as D (6 bases). CDR3 length equals 16 residues. Germline CDR1 MNHEY, CDR2 SVGAGI. Trimming removed 0 bases at V and 5 bases at J, with 17 bases between. In DNA form, the CDR3 reads TGTGCCAGCAGTTACTCGCCCGACAGGACTTTTCACGAGCAGTACTTC. Amino acids: CASSYSPDRTFHEQYF.

The genes are TRBV5-1 and TRBJ1-1, with a tentative D call TRBD1 (6 bases). The CDR3 consists of 13 residues. The V gene lost 2 bases and the J gene lost 3 bases, with 8 bases spanning the gap. CDR1 is SGHRS and CDR2 is YFSETQ in the germline V gene. The CDR3 sequence: CASSLSGDTEAFF. For the CDR3, the DNA is TGCGCCAGCAGCTTATCAGGGGACACTGAAGCTTTCTTT.

This clone was seen a single time. J is TRBJ2-2 and V is TRBV5-4; TRBD2 matches 8 bases. Germline CDR1 SGHNT, CDR2 YYREEE (reference sequence). J gave up 6 bases and V 0 bases, and 1 base lay outside the gene matches. The CDR3 consists of 14 residues. Here the CDR3 reads CASSLATSAGELFF. The DNA for the CDR3 is TGTGCCAGCAGCTTGGCGACTAGCGCCGGGGAGCTGTTTTTT.

CDR3 region: CASRQGLDQPQHF. The DNA of the CDR3 is TGTGCCAGCAGACAGGGGTTGGATCAGCCCCAGCATTTT. The chain has TRBV28 and TRBJ1-5; 7 bases align to TRBD1. This CDR3 spans 13 amino acids. CDR1 is MDHEN and CDR2 is SYDVKM in the germline V gene. V shed 6 bases and J 5 bases; nucleotides not matched to a gene: 4.

To note about this clone: Compared with germline, one end of the junction differs, possibly owing to a read error. This chain joins TRBV7-9 and TRBJ2-5, with 8 bases aligning to TRBD1. Germline-derived CDR1 and CDR2 are SEHNR and FQNEAQ (reference sequence). The CDR3 has 13 residues. The DNA for the CDR3 is TGTTCCAGCAGCTTTACAGGGGGAGAGACCCAGTACTTC. It encodes CSSSFTGGETQYF.

The J gene is TRBJ2-4, the V gene TRBV2; 12 nucleotides agree with TRBD2. V was pared by 9 bases and J by 0 bases, with 12 bases of the junction left unmatched. There are 18 residues in the CDR3. Germline loops: CDR1 SNHLY, CDR2 FYNNEI. CDR3 protein: CASGALAGGILAKNIQYF. For the CDR3, the DNA is TGTGCCAGTGGGGCCCTAGCGGGAGGGATATTAGCCAAAAACATTCAGTACTTC.

The rearrangement joins TRBV28 to TRBJ2-7, with 12 positions matching TRBD1. In germline, CDR1 is MDHEN, CDR2 SYDVKM. This CDR3 region has 14 residues. J gave up 9 bases and V 6 bases, and 9 bases lay outside the gene matches. The CDR3: CASSEGQGAFGQYF. In DNA, the CDR3 is TGTGCCAGCAGCGAGGGACAGGGGGCTTTTGGGCAGTACTTC.